The 21 T cell receptor beta chains listed next were all sequenced from one sample in a study of T-cell reconstitution after alpha-beta-depleted transplantation in children. Unique molecular identifiers were incorporated during preparation of the TCRbeta library. Via MiXCR, TCRdb re-called the PCR reads, giving one row per CDR3 protein. The sample lists 600,000 to 800,000 distinct CDR3 sequences, around 14% occurring once. Material: PBMCs, obtained before TCRalphabeta/CD19-depleted stem cell transplant. Receptor source: a girl aged 2-9 years with congenital amegakaryocytic thrombocytopenia, due to receive a stem cell transplant.

The gene calls are TRBV5-1 and TRBJ2-3; D perhaps matches TRBD2 (6 bases). With 3 bases removed from V and 5 bases from J, the gap between germline ends came to 13 bases. Germline CDR1 SGHRS, CDR2 YFSETQ. CDR3 length equals 14 residues. The CDR3 loop reads CASSWPQAGDTQYF. The CDR3 nucleotides are TGCGCCAGCAGCTGGCCACAAGCGGGAGATACGCAGTATTTT.

The sample holds many counts of this clonotype. The CDR3 here is CASSPGTGEETQYF. CDR3 coding DNA: TGTGCCAGCAGCCCCGGGACAGGGGAAGAGACCCAGTACTTC. The V and J genes are TRBV12-3 or TRBV12-4 and TRBJ2-5; 10 bases are shared with TRBD1. The CDR3 loop spans 14 amino acids. Trimming took 6 bases from V and 3 from J; bases not matched to a gene: 4.

The sample holds a few counts of this clonotype. The chain recombines TRBV5-1 with TRBJ2-7, with 9 bases that match TRBD2. There are 16 residues in the CDR3. CDR1 is SGHRS and CDR2 is YFSETQ in the germline V gene. Trimming took 0 bases from V and 3 from J; bases not matched to a gene: 7. This CDR3 reads CASSLVMSGRNYEQYF. The CDR3 DNA is TGCGCCAGCAGCTTGGTAATGAGCGGGAGGAACTACGAGCAGTACTTC.

This clonotype was picked up a small number of times. The chain carries TRBV5-1 and TRBJ1-2; 7 bases map to TRBD1. The CDR3 runs to 17 residues. V shed 0 bases, J shed 5 bases, and the junction held 13 bases outside the gene matches. Germline CDR1 and CDR2: SGHRS and YFSETQ. The CDR3 DNA follows: TGCGCCAGCAGCTTGGGTTCTCCGGCAGGGGGTAATTATGGCTACACCTTC. It translates to CASSLGSPAGGNYGYTF.

This clonotype occurred a few times. The chain combines TRBV18 with TRBJ1-2; maybe TRBD1 (5 bases). V lost 6 bases and J 3 bases, leaving 17 bases between the germline ends. Germline lookup yields CDR1 KGHSH and CDR2 LQKENI. This CDR3 contains 15 residues. As DNA, the CDR3 is TGTGCCAGCTCGCTTGGACAACGGAGGGACTATGGCTACACCTTC. Its protein product is CASSLGQRRDYGYTF.

This clonotype was recorded at least ten times. The CDR3 is CASSSYQVSDTQYF. CDR3 nucleotide sequence: TGCGCCAGCAGCAGTTACCAGGTCTCAGATACGCAGTATTTT. The chain joins TRBV5-1 to TRBJ2-3; D gene unclear. Germline CDR1 SGHRS, CDR2 YFSETQ. The CDR3 runs to 14 residues. The germline V and J ends were trimmed by 4 bases and 4 bases, with 13 bases remaining between them.

This sequence joins TRBV3-1 and TRBJ2-7, with 13 bases fitting TRBD2. The junction had 1 base not matched to a gene; V was cut back by 0 bases and J by 5 bases. The germline V gene encodes CDR1 LGHDT and CDR2 YNNKEL (reference sequence). The CDR3 is made up of 15 amino acids. CDR3 protein: CASSQDGTSGNEQYF. CDR3 DNA: TGTGCCAGCAGCCAAGACGGGACTAGCGGGAACGAGCAGTACTTC.

This clonotype was seen repeatedly, ten times or more. V gene TRBV20-1 combines with J gene TRBJ2-1, with TRBD2 matching over 11 bases. The V gene's germline CDR1 is DFQATT and CDR2 SNEGSKA (reference sequence). V gave up 5 bases and J gave up 9 bases; unmatched junction bases: 9. The CDR3 runs 14 residues. This CDR3 is CSALSGRASGEQFF. The CDR3 bases are TGCAGTGCTCTTAGCGGGAGGGCTTCGGGTGAGCAGTTCTTC.

The genes are TRBV20-1 and TRBJ2-3; tentatively, D is TRBD2 (5 bases). The CDR3 has 13 residues. The germline CDR1 and CDR2 sequences are DFQATT and SNEGSKA (reference sequence). Trimming left V 5 bases short and J 0 bases short, with 9 bases between. CDR3 DNA sequence: TGCAGTGCTCCTAGCAGCAGCACAGATACGCAGTATTTT. It translates to CSAPSSSTDTQYF.

This clonotype was detected many times. The V call is TRBV28, the J call TRBJ2-5; TRBD2 matches at 7 bases. J was trimmed by 5 bases and V by 3 bases; bases with no gene match: 0. This CDR3 comprises 12 residues. Germline V lookup: CDR1 MDHEN, CDR2 SYDVKM. For the CDR3, the DNA is TGTGCCAGCAGTTTCGGGAGGGAGACCCAGTACTTC. This gives the protein CASSFGRETQYF.

The chain is built from TRBV20-1 and TRBJ1-1, with a tentative D call TRBD1 (5 bases). Trimming removed 5 bases from V and 12 bases from J, with 13 bases in between. Germline V gene data show CDR1 as DFQATT and CDR2 as SNEGSKA (reference sequence). This CDR3 has 10 amino acids. As DNA, the CDR3 is TGCAGTGCTGGGACCTCGACAACTTTCTTT. The encoded protein is CSAGTSTTFF.

This clonotype has at least ten counts. This chain joins TRBV5-1 and TRBJ1-6; D unresolved. Germline loops: CDR1 SGHRS, CDR2 YFSETQ. Trimming took 0 bases from V and 0 from J, leaving 10 bases between them. The CDR3 is 17 residues long. The CDR3 nucleotides read TGCGCCAGCAGCTTGGAACCGCGGAGCTCCTATAATTCACCCCTCCACTTT. Protein: CASSLEPRSSYNSPLHF.

This clonotype was recorded at least ten times. The chain couples TRBV12-3 or TRBV12-4 to TRBJ1-6, with no clear D. Trimming removed 3 bases from V and 7 bases from J, with 10 bases in between. The CDR3 sequence is 14 residues long. The CDR3 loop reads CASSFAELNSPLHF. The CDR3 DNA reads TGTGCCAGCAGTTTTGCTGAGCTGAATTCACCCCTCCACTTT.

This clonotype was found many times. This sequence joins TRBV6-5 and TRBJ2-2, with 13 bases fitting TRBD2. Germline CDR1 and CDR2: MNHEY and SVGAGI. The CDR3 is 17 residues long. Trimming at V came to 4 bases and at J to 4 bases, leaving 6 bases not matched to a gene. The CDR3, as DNA: TGTGCCAGCAGTTCGGGACTAGCGGGACCCGGCACCGGGGAGCTGTTTTTT. Protein product: CASSSGLAGPGTGELFF.

J is TRBJ2-7 and V is TRBV29-1; TRBD2 might be the D (5 bases). The CDR3 has 13 residues. V gave up 5 bases and J gave up 2 bases, with 13 bases separating them. The germline gives CDR1 SQVTM, CDR2 ANQGSEA. The CDR3 protein is CSVIRESTYEQYF. The CDR3 DNA reads TGCAGCGTTATTCGGGAATCAACCTACGAGCAGTACTTC.

This clonotype was detected ten times or more. The V gene is TRBV5-6, the J gene TRBJ2-7, with TRBD1 identical over 9 bases. V gave up 4 bases and J gave up 11 bases; unmatched junction bases: 13. Germline V gene sequence: CDR1 SGHDT, CDR2 YYEEEE. The length of the CDR3 is 14 residues. CDR3 nucleotides: TGTGCCAGCAGCCCTACCCCGGGACAGGGAGAGAAGTACTTC. Translated: CASSPTPGQGEKYF.

This clonotype was seen a few times. Here the CDR3 DNA reads TGTGCCAGCAGTGAATATAGGGGTGGGGAGACCCAGTACTTC. Translating it yields CASSEYRGGETQYF. This chain connects TRBV25-1 to TRBJ2-5; possible D gene TRBD1, 5 bases. CDR1 is MGHDK, CDR2 SYGVNS, per germline. Trimming left V 0 bases short and J 5 bases short, with 10 bases between. The CDR3 sequence is 14 residues long.

This clonotype was detected many times. In nucleotides, the CDR3 is TGTGCCAGCAGGGGACTAGCGGGAGGTGTTGAGCAGTTCTTC. Protein: CASRGLAGGVEQFF. The V gene is TRBV6-2 or TRBV6-3, the J gene TRBJ2-1; 15 bases line up with TRBD2. Germline V gene sequence: CDR1 MNHEY, CDR2 SVGEGT. The CDR3 is made up of 14 amino acids. V was clipped by 6 bases and J by 9 bases; unmatched bases: 3.

This clonotype has ten or more counts. The chain uses TRBV5-1 and TRBJ1-4, with 7 bases identical to TRBD1. Germline V gives CDR1 SGHRS, CDR2 YFSETQ. The CDR3 covers 17 residues. The V segment lost 0 bases and the J segment 5 bases; nucleotides outside the gene matches: 10. Here the CDR3 reads CASSLEGQGVTNEKLFF. In DNA form, the CDR3 reads TGCGCCAGCAGCTTGGAAGGTCAGGGGGTGACGAATGAAAAACTGTTTTTT.

The chain employs TRBV12-3 or TRBV12-4 and TRBJ2-7; no clear D. CDR3 length: 12 residues. V was pared by 3 bases and J by 7 bases, with 10 bases between. CDR3 coding DNA: TGTGCCAGCAGTTTCCGGTTGGGGGAGCAGTACTTC. Encoded protein: CASSFRLGEQYF.

This clonotype was counted at least ten times. The chain is built from TRBV7-8 and TRBJ2-3; unclear D gene. CDR3 size: 14 residues. Germline CDR1 is SGHVS and CDR2 is FQNEAQ. V was clipped by 0 bases and J by 3 bases, with 7 bases between them. CDR3 in DNA: TGTGCCAGCAGCTTAGCGGAGATTACAGATACGCAGTATTTT. It translates to CASSLAEITDTQYF.